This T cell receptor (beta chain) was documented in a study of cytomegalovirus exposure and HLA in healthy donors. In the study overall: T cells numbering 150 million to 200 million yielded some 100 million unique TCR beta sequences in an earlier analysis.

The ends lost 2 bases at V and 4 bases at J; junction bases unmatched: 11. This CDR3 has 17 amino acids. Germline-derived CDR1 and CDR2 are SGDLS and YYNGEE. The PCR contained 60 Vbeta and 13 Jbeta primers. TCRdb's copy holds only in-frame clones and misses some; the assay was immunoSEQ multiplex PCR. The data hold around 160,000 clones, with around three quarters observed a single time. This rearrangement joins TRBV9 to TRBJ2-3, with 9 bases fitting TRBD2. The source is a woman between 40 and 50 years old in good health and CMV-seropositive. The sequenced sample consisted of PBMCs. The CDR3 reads CASSVGSGAGGPDTQYF. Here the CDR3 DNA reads TGTGCCAGCAGCGTGGGCTCGGGAGCGGGGGGCCCAGATACGCAGTATTTT. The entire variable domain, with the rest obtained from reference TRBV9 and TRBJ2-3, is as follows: DSGVTQTPKHLITATGQRVTLRCSPRSGDLSVYWYQQSLDQGLQFLIQYYNGEERAKGNILERFSAQQFPDLHSELNLSSLELGDSALYFCASSVGSGAGGPDTQYFGPGTRLTVL.